Each of the 21 T cell receptor beta chains below was sequenced from the same sample in a study of T cells in Graves' hyperthyroidism and ophthalmopathy (dated by TCRdb to between 2019 and 2020). The protocol used for the library was multiplex PCR. The sequencer listed for this sample is Illumina HiSeq 2000. TCR beta CDR3 regions were amplified from RNA transcripts. A first-round RT-PCR of the TCR CDR3 used the HTBI primer set with the Qiagen OneStep RT-PCR kit. The public reads were run again by TCRdb, first through fastp at Q25 and then through MiXCR, and only productive beta chains were kept. Rows are combined by CDR3 protein, so each entry shows the most common genes and DNA. This sample is represented by hundreds of thousands of distinct CDR3 sequences; 18% of them were singletons. In total, the top ten clones hold 16% of the sample. Material for sequencing was blood. These receptors came from a woman in her forties or fifties with Graves' hyperthyroidism that later progressed to Graves' ophthalmopathy.

This clonotype was detected a few times. The chain uses TRBV5-1 and TRBJ1-1; 8 positions agree with TRBD1. The trim removed 3 bases at V and 1 base at J, leaving 11 bases unmatched. CDR3 size: 17 residues. Germline assignment: CDR1 SGHRS and CDR2 YFSETQ. The CDR3 loop reads CASSWGGQGGGNTEAFF. The CDR3 coding sequence is TGCGCCAGCAGCTGGGGCGGACAGGGAGGTGGGAACACTGAAGCTTTCTTT.

This clonotype occurred many times. V and J are TRBV2 and TRBJ2-1; the match to TRBD1 covers 8 bases. J gave up 8 bases and V 6 bases, and 12 bases lay outside the gene matches. This CDR3 region has 15 residues. CDR1 is SNHLY, CDR2 FYNNEI, per germline. This chain's CDR3 is CASRAPRGRFHEQFF. CDR3 nucleotides: TGTGCCAGCAGGGCCCCCAGGGGGCGCTTTCATGAGCAGTTCTTC.

J is TRBJ2-1 and V is TRBV29-1, with 11 bases matching TRBD1. Germline CDR1 reads SQVTM; CDR2 reads ANQGSEA. The CDR3 loop spans 14 amino acids. V shed 3 bases, J shed 5 bases, and the junction held 3 bases outside the gene matches. CDR3 region: CSVDLGQGDNEQFF. CDR3 sequence (DNA): TGCAGCGTTGATCTGGGACAGGGGGACAATGAGCAGTTCTTC.

The chain links TRBV5-1 to TRBJ1-4; D call uncertain. The V gene's germline CDR1 is SGHRS and CDR2 YFSETQ. V was shortened by 1 base and J by 0 bases, with 10 bases between the two germline ends. The CDR3 is 16 amino acids. The CDR3 protein is CASSLSAVTTNEKLFF. The CDR3 DNA is TGCGCCAGCAGCTTGTCTGCCGTAACAACTAATGAAAAACTGTTTTTT. Drawing the rest from reference TRBV5-1 and TRBJ1-4, the complete variable domain is KAGVTQTPRYLIKTRGQQVTLSCSPISGHRSVSWYQQTPGQGLQFLFEYFSETQRNKGNFPGRFSGRQFSNSRSEMNVSTLELGDSALYLCASSLSAVTTNEKLFFGSGTQLSVL.

This clonotype was counted at least ten times. The rearrangement uses TRBV2 and TRBJ2-7, with a possible D match to TRBD2 (5 bases). V lost 7 bases and J lost 5, with 15 bases in between. Germline V lookup: CDR1 SNHLY, CDR2 FYNNEI. This CDR3 is 13 amino acids long. CDR3: CASIPGVSDEQYF. CDR3 coding DNA: TGTGCCAGCATCCCCGGGGTTTCCGACGAGCAGTACTTC.

This clonotype was detected only a few times. The V call is TRBV12-3 or TRBV12-4, the J call TRBJ2-3; D uncertain. The CDR3 runs to 13 residues. V was shortened by 1 base and J by 8 bases, with 10 bases between the two germline ends. CDR3 region: CASSLGDGSTQYF. The CDR3 DNA follows: TGTGCCAGCAGTTTAGGTGATGGAAGTACGCAGTATTTT.

This clonotype was detected ten times or more. The chain couples TRBV7-9 to TRBJ2-1; TRBD2 matches 7 bases. The CDR3 runs 16 residues. The trim removed 5 bases at V and 8 bases at J, leaving 15 bases unmatched. Germline assignment: CDR1 SEHNR and CDR2 FQNEAQ (reference sequence). The CDR3 loop reads CASSPWTSGAWDEQFF. The CDR3 nucleotides are TGTGCCAGCAGCCCATGGACTAGTGGGGCCTGGGATGAGCAGTTCTTC.

This clonotype was observed many times. V is TRBV18 and J is TRBJ2-5; 8 positions agree with TRBD1. V was clipped by 5 bases and J by 1 base; unmatched bases: 9. This CDR3 is 16 amino acids long. Germline values: CDR1 KGHSH, CDR2 LQKENI. The CDR3: CASSNPGTGSQETQYF. As DNA, the CDR3 is TGTGCCAGCTCAAACCCCGGGACAGGAAGCCAAGAGACCCAGTACTTC.

This clonotype was seen at least ten times. J is TRBJ1-5 and V is TRBV20-1; D is undetermined. The CDR3 sequence is 13 residues long. V gave up 4 bases and J gave up 2 bases, with 9 bases separating them. Germline V gene sequence: CDR1 DFQATT, CDR2 SNEGSKA (reference sequence). The chain's CDR3 is CSATLFGNQPQHF. CDR3 sequence (DNA): TGCAGTGCTACACTATTTGGCAATCAGCCCCAGCATTTT.

The chain is built from TRBV5-6 and TRBJ1-1; D is undetermined. CDR3 length: 16 residues. Per the germline V gene, CDR1 is SGHDT and CDR2 is YYEEEE. Trimming took 0 bases from V and 0 from J, leaving 12 bases between them. The CDR3 DNA follows: TGTGCCAGCAGCTTGGCCGGGCTAGGGTTGAACACTGAAGCTTTCTTT. Translating gives CASSLAGLGLNTEAFF.

This chain uses TRBV5-4 with TRBJ1-1; no firm D call. The V and J ends lost 4 bases and 1 base respectively, with 20 bases between them. The germline V gene has CDR1 SGHNT and CDR2 YYREEE (reference sequence). CDR3 length: 17 amino acids. The CDR3 reads CASSGDGSTWGNTEAFF. CDR3 DNA: TGTGCCAGCAGCGGGGATGGAAGTACCTGGGGGAACACTGAAGCTTTCTTT.

The count of this clonotype is one. The CDR3 loop reads CSATGASGGSIPNTGELFF. The CDR3 nucleotides read TGCAGTGCCACAGGGGCTAGCGGGGGATCGATACCTAACACCGGGGAGCTGTTTTTT. J is TRBJ2-2 and V is TRBV20-1, with TRBD2 matching over 10 bases. The CDR3 is 19 residues long. Germline assignment: CDR1 DFQATT and CDR2 SNEGSKA (reference sequence). J gave up 2 bases and V 6 bases, and 18 bases lay outside the gene matches.

This clonotype was recorded many times. The chain links TRBV18 to TRBJ1-1; TRBD1 is a possible D gene (6 bases). This CDR3 region has 16 residues. The V end was cut by 6 bases, the J end by 0 bases, with 17 bases between. CDR1 is KGHSH and CDR2 is LQKENI in the germline V gene. CDR3 nucleotide sequence: TGTGCCAGCTCCCCAAACCTACAGGGACTGAACACTGAAGCTTTCTTT. Protein: CASSPNLQGLNTEAFF.

This clonotype was recorded at least ten times. The V call is TRBV27, the J call TRBJ2-6; D gene uncertain. V was trimmed by 3 bases and J by 0 bases, leaving 6 bases between them. The CDR3 length is 15 residues. Germline V CDR1 and CDR2: MNHEY, SMNVEV (reference sequence). CDR3 loop: CASSFAGSGANVLTF. The CDR3 nucleotides read TGTGCCAGCAGTTTTGCAGGCTCTGGGGCCAACGTCCTGACTTTC.

This clonotype was seen a handful of times. The chain is built from TRBV3-1 and TRBJ1-6; D is unresolved. V gave up 0 bases and J gave up 4 bases, with 7 bases separating them. Germline CDR1 and CDR2: LGHDT and YNNKEL (reference sequence). The CDR3 has 15 residues. In DNA, the CDR3 is TGTGCCAGCAGCCAAGATAGGTTTTATAATTCACCCCTCCACTTT. This sequence encodes CASSQDRFYNSPLHF.

The table lists this clonotype with many counts. J is TRBJ1-3 and V is TRBV2, with D possibly TRBD1 on 6 matching bases. Trimming took 8 bases from V and 0 from J, leaving 14 bases between them. Germline V gives CDR1 SNHLY, CDR2 FYNNEI. The CDR3 length is 15 residues. The CDR3: CASAATGTSGNTIYF. The CDR3 DNA sequence: TGTGCCAGCGCGGCGACAGGCACCTCTGGAAACACCATATATTTT. Full variable domain (remainder filled in from reference TRBV2 and TRBJ1-3): EPEVTQTPSHQVTQMGQEVILRCVPISNHLYFYWYRQILGQKVEFLVSFYNNEISEKSEIFDDQFSVERPDGSNFTLKIRSTKLEDSAMYFCASAATGTSGNTIYFGEGSWLTVV.

This clonotype was observed at least ten times. The gene calls are TRBV11-2 and TRBJ1-5, with D unclear. This CDR3 has 14 residues. The ends were cut back, 1 base at V and 5 bases at J, with 9 bases in the middle. Per the germline V gene, CDR1 is SGHAT and CDR2 is FQNNGV. CDR3 residues: CASSLAGPDQPQHF. The CDR3 nucleotides read TGTGCCAGCAGCTTAGCTGGGCCCGATCAGCCCCAGCATTTT.

This clonotype showed up many times. The CDR3 loop reads CASSLPTGGNTEAFF. The CDR3 nucleotides read TGTGCCAGCAGCCTACCGACAGGGGGGAACACTGAAGCTTTCTTT. The chain joins TRBV9 to TRBJ1-1, with 9 positions matching TRBD1. The J segment lost 1 base and the V segment lost 4 bases, leaving 5 bases of the junction unmatched. The length of the CDR3 is 15 residues. Germline V lookup: CDR1 SGDLS, CDR2 YYNGEE. The whole variable domain, filled in from reference TRBV9 and TRBJ1-1, reads DSGVTQTPKHLITATGQRVTLRCSPRSGDLSVYWYQQSLDQGLQFLIQYYNGEERAKGNILERFSAQQFPDLHSELNLSSLELGDSALYFCASSLPTGGNTEAFFGQGTRLTVV.

This clonotype has ten or more counts. This chain connects TRBV3-1 to TRBJ2-1; D uncertain. Per germline, CDR1 LGHDT and CDR2 YNNKEL (reference sequence). Trimming stripped 6 bases from V and 3 bases from J, with 12 bases between. This CDR3 contains 14 residues. The CDR3 reads CASRFAGSYNEQFF. CDR3 in DNA: TGTGCCAGCAGGTTCGCCGGAAGCTACAATGAGCAGTTCTTC.

This clonotype showed up just a few times. The chain links TRBV19 to TRBJ2-3; no clear D gene. This CDR3 region has 15 residues. Trimming cost V 3 bases and J 4 bases, with 14 bases left between them. CDR1 is LNHDA, CDR2 SQIVND, per germline (reference sequence). DNA of the CDR3: TGTGCCAGTAGTATTAGGAGATATGCAGCAGATACGCAGTATTTT. Its translation is CASSIRRYAADTQYF.

This clonotype was picked up many times. The chain joins TRBV6-1 to TRBJ1-2, with D perhaps TRBD1 (6 bases). V was shortened by 7 bases and J by 2 bases, with 17 bases between the two germline ends. Per germline, CDR1 MNHNS and CDR2 SASEGT. CDR3 size: 15 residues. In DNA form, the CDR3 reads TGTGCCAGCACCTCTCCAGGCCAGGGGAACTATGGCTACACCTTC. Residues: CASTSPGQGNYGYTF.